What follows is one TCR beta chain and its context. Original processing notes: Nucleated cell counts were estimated from reference gene primer amplification. Generated by immunoSEQ multiplex PCR, the TCRdb table keeps only in-frame clones and is missing some. D and trimming come from the DNA, and the V and J calls and clone size come from that table. The sample shows about 250,000 clones, around nine tenths of them seen only once. This specimen comes from a study of blood T cell repertoires in COVID-19. Study-wide context: Samples representing acute and convalescent COVID-19 were sourced from the United States, Italy and Spain. Sources were T cells, B-cell-depleted T cells, or PBMCs; the material itself was cDNA or gDNA.

The germline V and J ends were trimmed by 3 bases and 4 bases, with 12 bases remaining between them. This CDR3 region has 14 residues. CDR1 is SGHTA and CDR2 is FQGNSA in the germline V gene. Sequenced sample: peripheral blood. The chain uses TRBV7-2 and TRBJ1-1; possibly TRBD1 for D (5 bases). The clonotype was recovered from a woman aged 60-75 years who had recovered from COVID-19. The CDR3 region has the DNA TGTGCCAGCAGCTTTGTGGTAGGGGCCACTGAAGCTTTCTTT. This gives the protein CASSFVVGATEAFF.